This T cell receptor (beta chain) emerged from a study of early T cells in non-severe SARS-CoV-2 infection. For the study at large: Sequencing of bulk RNA from unsorted whole blood was done, without chain pairing.

This clonotype appeared a few times. CDR3 length: 14 residues. Deletions cut 4 bases from V and 3 bases from J, with 12 bases between. Looked up from germline, CDR1 is SGDLS and CDR2 is YYNGEE. MiXCR, run by TCRdb on the 5' RACE reads, gives a single entry per CDR3 protein. The data show fewer than 65,000 distinct CDR3 sequences, with around 9.7% seen just once and about 20% held by the top ten. The sample comprised whole blood. The gene calls are TRBV9 and TRBJ2-3, with D tentatively TRBD1 or TRBD2 (5 bases each). The receptor comes from an adult who was a healthcare worker with PCR-confirmed SARS-CoV-2 infection or an uninfected control (not recorded which). In nucleotides, the CDR3 is TGTGCCAGCAGCCGGGACCGAGGAACAGATACGCAGTATTTT. This codes for CASSRDRGTDTQYF.